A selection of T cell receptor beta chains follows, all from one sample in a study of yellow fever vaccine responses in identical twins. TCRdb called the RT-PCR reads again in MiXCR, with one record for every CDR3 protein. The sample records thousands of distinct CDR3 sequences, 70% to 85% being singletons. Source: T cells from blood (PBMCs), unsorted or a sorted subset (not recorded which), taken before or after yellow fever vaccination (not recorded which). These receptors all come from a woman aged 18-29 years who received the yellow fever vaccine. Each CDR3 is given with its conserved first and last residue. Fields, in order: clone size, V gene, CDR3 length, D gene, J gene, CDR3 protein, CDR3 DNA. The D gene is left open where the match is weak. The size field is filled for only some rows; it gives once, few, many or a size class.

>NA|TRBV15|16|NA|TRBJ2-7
CATSIYPLPGTYEQYF
TGTGCCACCAGCATCTACCCCCTTCCAGGGACCTACGAGCAGTACTTC
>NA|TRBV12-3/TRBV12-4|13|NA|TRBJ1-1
CASTPGVGDLAFF
TGTGCCAGCACTCCTGGGGTGGGAGATTTGGCTTTCTTT
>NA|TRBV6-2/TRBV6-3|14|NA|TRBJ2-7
CASSYLFNSYEQYF
TGTGCCAGCAGTTACCTCTTCAACTCCTACGAGCAGTACTTC
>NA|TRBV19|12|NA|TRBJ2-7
CASSGRAYEQYF
TGTGCCAGTAGCGGGAGAGCCTACGAGCAGTACTTC
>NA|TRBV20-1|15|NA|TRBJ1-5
CSARDKGDSNQPQHF
TGCAGTGCTAGAGATAAGGGGGATAGCAATCAGCCCCAGCATTTT
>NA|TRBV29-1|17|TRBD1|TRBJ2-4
CSVEDGTGKAFKNIQYF
TGCAGCGTTGAAGATGGGACAGGGAAGGCTTTTAAAAACATTCAGTACTTC
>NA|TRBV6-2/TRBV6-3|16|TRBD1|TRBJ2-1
CASSTQTGVSYNEQFF
TGTGCCAGCAGCACCCAGACAGGGGTTTCCTACAATGAGCAGTTCTTC
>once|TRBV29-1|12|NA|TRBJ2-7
CSVGEAGYEQYF
TGCAGCGTTGGTGAGGCAGGCTACGAGCAGTACTTC
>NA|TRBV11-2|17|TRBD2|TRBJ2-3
CASSWGSTSGNQLTQYF
TGTGCCAGCAGCTGGGGTTCGACTAGCGGAAATCAACTCACGCAGTATTTT
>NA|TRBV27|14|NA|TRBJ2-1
CASSWGPGVNEQFF
TGTGCCAGCAGTTGGGGGCCGGGCGTCAATGAGCAGTTCTTC
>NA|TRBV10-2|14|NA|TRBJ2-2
CASRRGGDTGELFF
TGCGCCAGCAGACGTGGAGGGGACACCGGGGAGCTGTTTTTT
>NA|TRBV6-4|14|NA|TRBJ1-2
CASSDSEGAYGYTF
TGTGCCAGCAGTGACTCCGAGGGTGCCTATGGCTACACCTTC
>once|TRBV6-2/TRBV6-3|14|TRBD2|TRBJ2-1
CASSYAGEVNEQFF
TGTGCCAGCAGTTATGCGGGAGAGGTCAATGAGCAGTTCTTC
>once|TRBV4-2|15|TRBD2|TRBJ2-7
CASSQEAGGPYEQYF
TGTGCCAGCAGCCAAGAAGCGGGGGGGCCATACGAGCAGTACTTC
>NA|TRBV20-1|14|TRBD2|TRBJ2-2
CSARVAGDAGELFF
TGCAGTGCTAGAGTAGCGGGAGATGCCGGGGAGCTGTTTTTT
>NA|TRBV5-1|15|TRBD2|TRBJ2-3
CASSPGTSDGDTQYF
TGCGCCAGCAGCCCGGGGACTAGCGACGGAGATACGCAGTATTTT
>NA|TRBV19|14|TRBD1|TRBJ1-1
CATSQGEGDTEAFF
TGTGCCACGTCACAGGGGGAAGGTGACACTGAAGCTTTCTTT
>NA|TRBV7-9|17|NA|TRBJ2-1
CASSLGSRGVLVDEQFF
TGTGCCAGCAGCTTAGGTTCCCGCGGGGTCCTGGTGGATGAGCAGTTCTTC
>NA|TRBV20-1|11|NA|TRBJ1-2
CSARDLGGYTF
TGCAGTGCTAGAGATCTAGGAGGCTACACCTTC
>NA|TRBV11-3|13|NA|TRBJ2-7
CASSSKKSYEQYF
TGTGCCAGCAGCTCTAAGAAGTCCTACGAGCAGTACTTC
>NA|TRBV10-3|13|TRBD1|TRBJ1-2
CAIHDREVGGYTF
TGTGCCATCCATGACAGGGAAGTCGGTGGCTACACCTTC
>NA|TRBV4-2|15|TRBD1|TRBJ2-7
CASSQEGQTSYEQYF
TGTGCCAGCAGCCAAGAGGGACAGACTTCCTACGAGCAGTACTTC
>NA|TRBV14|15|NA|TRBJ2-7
CASSQVGSPGYEQYF
TGTGCCAGCAGCCAAGTCGGGTCCCCAGGGTACGAGCAGTACTTC
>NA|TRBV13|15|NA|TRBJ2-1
CASTPGGRAYNEQFF
TGTGCCAGCACCCCCGGAGGCAGGGCCTACAATGAGCAGTTCTTC
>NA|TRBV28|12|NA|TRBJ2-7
CASRGRSYEQYF
TGTGCCAGCAGGGGACGGTCCTACGAGCAGTACTTC
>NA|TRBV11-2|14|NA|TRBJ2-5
CASSSIDSQETQYF
TGTGCCAGCAGCTCCATAGACAGTCAAGAGACCCAGTACTTC
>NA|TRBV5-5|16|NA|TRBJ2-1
CASSQASVPRYNEQFF
TGCGCCAGCAGCCAGGCGAGCGTGCCCAGGTACAATGAGCAGTTCTTC
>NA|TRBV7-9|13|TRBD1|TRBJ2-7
CASSPGGRYEQYF
TGTGCCAGCAGTCCAGGGGGTCGCTACGAGCAGTACTTC
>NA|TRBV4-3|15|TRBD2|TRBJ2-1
CASSPSRLADNEQFF
TGCGCCAGCAGCCCCTCGAGACTAGCGGACAATGAGCAGTTCTTC
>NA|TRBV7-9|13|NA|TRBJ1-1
CASSKGGITEAFF
TGTGCCAGCAGCAAAGGGGGTATCACTGAAGCTTTCTTT
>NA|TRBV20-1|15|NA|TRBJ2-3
CSARDQAAYTDTQYF
TGCAGTGCTAGAGATCAGGCGGCCTACACAGATACGCAGTATTTT
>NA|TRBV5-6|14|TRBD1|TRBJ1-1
CASSWGDRNTEAFF
TGTGCCAGCAGCTGGGGGGACAGGAACACTGAAGCTTTCTTT
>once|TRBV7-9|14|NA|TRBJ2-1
CASRGIRGNDEQFF
TGTGCCAGCAGGGGGATAAGAGGGAACGATGAGCAGTTCTTC
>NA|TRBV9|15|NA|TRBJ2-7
CASSPYKGIPYEQYF
TGTGCCAGCAGCCCTTACAAGGGGATTCCCTACGAGCAGTACTTC
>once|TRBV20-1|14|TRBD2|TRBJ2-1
CSASRLAGRNEQFF
TGCAGTGCTAGTCGACTAGCGGGACGCAACGAGCAGTTCTTC
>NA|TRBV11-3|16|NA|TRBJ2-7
CASSLSPGAISYEQYF
TGTGCCAGCAGCTTAAGTCCAGGAGCCATTTCCTACGAGCAGTACTTC
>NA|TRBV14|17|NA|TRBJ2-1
CASSPGGGNGWANEQFF
TGTGCCAGCAGCCCCGGTGGCGGGAACGGTTGGGCCAATGAGCAGTTCTTC
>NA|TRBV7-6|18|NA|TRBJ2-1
CASSLVFGRLEPYNEQFF
TGTGCCAGCAGCTTAGTCTTCGGGAGACTCGAACCGTACAATGAGCAGTTCTTC
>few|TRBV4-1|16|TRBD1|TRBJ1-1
CASSQGQGAVNTEAFF
TGCGCCAGCAGCCAAGGACAGGGGGCCGTGAACACTGAAGCTTTCTTT
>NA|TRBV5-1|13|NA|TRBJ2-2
CASSWTYVRELFF
TGCGCCAGCAGCTGGACATATGTCAGGGAGCTGTTTTTT
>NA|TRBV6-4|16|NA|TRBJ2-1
CASSPHLVNDYNEQFF
TGTGCCAGCAGTCCCCACTTGGTAAACGATTACAATGAGCAGTTCTTC
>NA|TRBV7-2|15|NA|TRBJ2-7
CASSRPPGGSYEQYF
TGTGCCAGCAGCCGGCCCCCCGGGGGATCCTACGAGCAGTACTTC
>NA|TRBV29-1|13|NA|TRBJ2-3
CSVLSPSTDTQYF
TGCAGCGTTCTTAGCCCCTCCACAGATACGCAGTATTTT
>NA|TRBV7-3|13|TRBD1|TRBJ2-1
CASRSGGTVRQFF
TGTGCCAGCAGGTCAGGGGGAACGGTTCGGCAGTTCTTC
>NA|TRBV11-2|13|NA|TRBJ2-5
CASSFGGGETQYF
TGTGCCAGCAGCTTCGGTGGGGGAGAGACCCAGTACTTC
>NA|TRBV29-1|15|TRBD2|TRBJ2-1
CSVGGLAWSYNEQFF
TGCAGCGTTGGGGGACTAGCGTGGAGCTACAATGAGCAGTTCTTC
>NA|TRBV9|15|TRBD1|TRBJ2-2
CASSDGQGNTGELFF
TGTGCCAGCAGCGATGGACAGGGGAACACCGGGGAGCTGTTTTTT
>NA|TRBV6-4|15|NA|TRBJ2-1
CASSDGESSYNEQFF
TGTGCCAGCAGTGACGGGGAGAGCTCCTACAACGAGCAGTTCTTC
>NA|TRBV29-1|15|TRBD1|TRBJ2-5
CSVDAGGGWQETQYF
TGCAGCGTTGACGCAGGGGGCGGATGGCAAGAGACCCAGTACTTC
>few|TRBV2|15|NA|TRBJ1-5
CASNLVEGGRQPQHF
TGTGCCAGCAATCTGGTGGAAGGCGGCCGTCAGCCCCAGCATTTT
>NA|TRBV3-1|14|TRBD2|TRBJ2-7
CASSQTSGSYEQYF
TGTGCCAGCAGCCAAACTAGCGGATCCTACGAGCAGTACTTC
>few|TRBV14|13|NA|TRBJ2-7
CASSQRGTYEQYF
TGTGCCAGCAGTCAACGGGGAACGTACGAGCAGTACTTC
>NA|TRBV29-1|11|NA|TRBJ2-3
CSAPSPDTQYF
TGCAGCGCCCCTAGTCCAGATACGCAGTATTTT
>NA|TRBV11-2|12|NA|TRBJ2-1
CASSWGYNEQFF
TGTGCCAGCAGCTGGGGCTACAATGAGCAGTTCTTC
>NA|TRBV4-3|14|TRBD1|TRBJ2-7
CASSLDRANLEQYF
TGCGCCAGCAGCCTAGACAGGGCCAATCTCGAGCAGTACTTC